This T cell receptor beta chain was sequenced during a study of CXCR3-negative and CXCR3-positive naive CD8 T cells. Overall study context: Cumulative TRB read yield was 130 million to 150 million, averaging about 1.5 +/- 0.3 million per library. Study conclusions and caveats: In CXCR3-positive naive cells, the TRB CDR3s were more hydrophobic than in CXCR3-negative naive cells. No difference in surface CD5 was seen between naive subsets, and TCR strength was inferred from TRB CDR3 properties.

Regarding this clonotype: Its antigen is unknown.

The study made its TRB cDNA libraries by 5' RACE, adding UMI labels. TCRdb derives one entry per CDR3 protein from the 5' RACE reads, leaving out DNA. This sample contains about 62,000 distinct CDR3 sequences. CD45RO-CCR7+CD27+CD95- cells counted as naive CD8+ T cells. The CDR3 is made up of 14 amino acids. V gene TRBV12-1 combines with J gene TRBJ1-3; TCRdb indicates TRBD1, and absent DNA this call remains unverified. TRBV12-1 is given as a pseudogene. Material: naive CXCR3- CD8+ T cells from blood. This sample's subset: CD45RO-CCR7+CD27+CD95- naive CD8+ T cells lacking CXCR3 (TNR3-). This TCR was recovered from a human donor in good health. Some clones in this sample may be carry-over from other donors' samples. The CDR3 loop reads CASSPVELGNTIYF.